One and the same sample provided the 16 T cell receptor beta chains below, sequenced in a study of cytomegalovirus exposure and HLA in healthy donors. It was with 60 Vbeta and 13 Jbeta primers that the PCR ran. Assay: immunoSEQ multiplex PCR; the TCRdb copy retains only in-frame clones and omits some. This table holds 55,000 to 80,000 clones, about 65% found once. The specimen sequenced was PBMCs. The origin of the receptors is a man aged 45-60 years in good health and CMV-seropositive.

The chain recombines TRBV5-4 with TRBJ1-2, with D possibly matching TRBD1 (6 bases). The CDR3 totals 14 residues. Germline assignment: CDR1 SGHNT and CDR2 YYREEE (reference sequence). Trimming removed 2 bases at V and 4 bases at J, with 12 bases between. The CDR3 reads CASSLLTGSYGYTF. The DNA of the CDR3 is TGTGCCAGCAGCTTACTGACAGGCAGCTATGGCTACACCTTC.

V and J are TRBV5-6 and TRBJ2-2, with no clear D. This CDR3 is 12 amino acids long. The V gene lost 1 base and the J gene lost 5 bases, with 3 bases spanning the gap. Germline V gene sequence: CDR1 SGHDT, CDR2 YYEEEE. CDR3 amino acids: CASSLYTGELFF. In DNA, the CDR3 is TGTGCCAGCAGCTTGTATACCGGGGAGCTGTTTTTT. The full variable domain, its missing parts supplied by reference TRBV5-6 and TRBJ2-2, is DAGVTQSPTHLIKTRGQQVTLRCSPKSGHDTVSWYQQALGQGPQFIFQYYEEEERQRGNFPDRFSGHQFPNYSSELNVNALLLGDSALYLCASSLYTGELFFGEGSRLTVL.

This clone was counted a single time. V gene TRBV30 combines with J gene TRBJ1-2, with D uncertain. The CDR3 is made up of 15 amino acids. Germline V lookup: CDR1 GTSNPN, CDR2 SVGIG (reference sequence). Trimming left V 0 bases short and J 11 bases short, with 22 bases between. DNA of the CDR3: TGTGCCTGGAGTGTACGCCCAGACACTGGGTATGATTACACCTTC. Protein product: CAWSVRPDTGYDYTF. Supplemented by reference TRBV30 and TRBJ1-2, the full variable domain reads SQTIHQWPATLVQPVGSPLSLECTVEGTSNPNLYWYRQAAGRGLQLLFYSVGIGQISSEVPQNLSASRPQDRQFILSSKKLLLSDSGFYLCAWSVRPDTGYDYTFGSGTRLTVV.

The V gene is TRBV5-1, the J gene TRBJ2-3; tentative D call: TRBD1 (6 bases). Germline CDR1 is SGHRS and CDR2 is YFSETQ. Trimming stripped 0 bases from V and 2 bases from J, with 16 bases between. This CDR3 has 17 residues. The CDR3 sequence: CASSLGFMGAPTDTQYF. The CDR3 DNA reads as TGCGCCAGCAGCTTGGGATTTATGGGGGCCCCCACAGATACGCAGTATTTT.

CDR3 sequence: CASSGQGLDGYTF. The CDR3 coding sequence is TGTGCCAGCAGTGGACAGGGGTTGGATGGCTACACCTTC. The chain joins TRBV2 to TRBJ1-2, with 8 bases aligning to TRBD1. The CDR3 has 13 residues. CDR1 and CDR2 from the germline V gene are SNHLY and FYNNEI. J gave up 6 bases and V 4 bases, and 4 bases lay outside the gene matches.

This clone showed up just once. The chain carries TRBV27 and TRBJ2-1, with D possibly being TRBD2 (7 bases). Trimming took off 3 bases at V and 6 bases at J, with 12 bases between the two ends. This CDR3 spans 14 amino acids. Germline CDR1 reads MNHEY; CDR2 reads SMNVEV (reference sequence). The CDR3 reads CASSLAGAFNEQFF. CDR3 coding DNA: TGTGCCAGCAGTTTGGCGGGGGCCTTCAATGAGCAGTTCTTC.

This clone has only one observation. The V call is TRBV9, the J call TRBJ2-1, with 11 nucleotides matching TRBD2. Losses at the gene ends were 0 bases for V and 5 bases for J; bases not matched to a gene: 4. The CDR3 extends over 16 amino acids. Germline V gene lookup returns CDR1 SGDLS and CDR2 YYNGEE. CDR3 DNA: TGTGCCAGCAGCGTAGTGGCTAGCGGGAGGCACAATGAGCAGTTCTTC. Residues: CASSVVASGRHNEQFF.

The chain uses TRBV5-1 and TRBJ2-3, with TRBD2 matching 10 bases. The CDR3 runs to 14 residues. In germline, CDR1 is SGHRS, CDR2 YFSETQ. The V gene end was trimmed by 4 bases and the J gene end by 6 bases; junction bases not matched to a gene: 5. This CDR3 is CASSHTSGADTQYF. The DNA for the CDR3 is TGCGCCAGCAGCCATACTAGCGGGGCTGATACGCAGTATTTT. The complete variable domain, with remaining parts taken from reference TRBV5-1 and TRBJ2-3, reads KAGVTQTPRYLIKTRGQQVTLSCSPISGHRSVSWYQQTPGQGLQFLFEYFSETQRNKGNFPGRFSGRQFSNSRSEMNVSTLELGDSALYLCASSHTSGADTQYFGPGTRLTVL.

This clone was observed a few times. This sequence joins TRBV18 and TRBJ1-2; the match to TRBD1 covers 11 bases. V trimming: 5 bases; J trimming: 7 bases; junction bases outside the gene matches: 6. CDR3 length equals 14 residues. Looked up from germline, CDR1 is KGHSH and CDR2 is LQKENI. CDR3 region: CASSADRGRFGYTF. CDR3 sequence (DNA): TGTGCCAGCTCAGCGGACAGGGGGCGCTTTGGCTACACCTTC.

The rearrangement links TRBV2 to TRBJ1-1, with a tentative D call TRBD1 (6 bases). The CDR3 is 14 amino acids. Germline V gives CDR1 SNHLY, CDR2 FYNNEI. V lost 2 bases and J lost 1, with 8 bases in between. The CDR3, as DNA: TGTGCCAGCAGTGAAAAGACAGGGAACACTGAAGCTTTCTTT. It translates to CASSEKTGNTEAFF. Drawing the rest from reference TRBV2 and TRBJ1-1, the complete variable domain is EPEVTQTPSHQVTQMGQEVILRCVPISNHLYFYWYRQILGQKVEFLVSFYNNEISEKSEIFDDQFSVERPDGSNFTLKIRSTKLEDSAMYFCASSEKTGNTEAFFGQGTRLTVV.

This rearrangement joins TRBV25-1 to TRBJ2-2, with 9 bases fitting TRBD2. Trimming removed 8 bases from V and 2 bases from J; junction bases left unmatched: 15. The CDR3 spans 18 residues. Per germline, CDR1 MGHDK and CDR2 SYGVNS. CDR3 bases: TGTGCCAGCGCTGCCGCGTCCGGGACTAGCCGAAACACCGGGGAGCTGTTTTTT. Residues: CASAAASGTSRNTGELFF.

This clone appeared a few times. The gene calls are TRBV27 and TRBJ1-1, with TRBD1 matching 8 bases. This CDR3 region has 13 residues. Germline V gene lookup returns CDR1 MNHEY and CDR2 SMNVEV (reference sequence). The V and J ends lost 3 bases and 5 bases, in that order; junction bases with no gene match: 2. CDR3 protein: CASSLTGETEAFF. The CDR3 region has the DNA TGTGCCAGCAGTTTGACAGGGGAAACTGAAGCTTTCTTT.

With regard to this clone: At one end, the junction sequence differs from germline, possibly due to a read error. J is TRBJ2-5 and V is TRBV11-2; D is possibly TRBD1 (5 bases). Germline CDR1 is SGHAT and CDR2 is FQNNGV. CDR3 size: 14 residues. This CDR3 reads CASSLDRYQETQYF. The CDR3 region has the DNA TGTGCCAGCAGTTTAGACAGATACCAAGAGACCCAGTACTTC.

This clone was counted a single time. V and J are TRBV30 and TRBJ1-4; no reliable D call. Germline V gene sequence: CDR1 GTSNPN, CDR2 SVGIG (reference sequence). The CDR3 is made up of 14 amino acids. V gave up 3 bases and J gave up 4 bases, with 12 bases separating them. CDR3 coding DNA: TGTGCCTGGAGACTAGGGCAGTTTAATGAAAAACTGTTTTTT. Residues: CAWRLGQFNEKLFF.

This clone has a handful of counts. This sequence joins TRBV6-6 and TRBJ1-1; 8 bases map to TRBD1. Trimming took 6 bases from V and 3 from J; bases not matched to a gene: 6. The CDR3 has 14 amino acids. Per the germline V gene, CDR1 is MNHNY and CDR2 is SVGAGI (reference sequence). The CDR3 bases are TGTGCCAGCAGAGCAGGGGGCTCTGACACTGAAGCTTTCTTT. Translating gives CASRAGGSDTEAFF.

J is TRBJ2-5 and V is TRBV4-1; 11 bases are shared with TRBD2. The CDR3 totals 16 residues. Germline lookup yields CDR1 MGHRA and CDR2 YSYEKL. V was pared by 6 bases and J by 1 base, with 7 bases of the junction left unmatched. CDR3 bases: TGCGCCAGCAGACTGGGACTAGCGGTACCCCAAGAGACCCAGTACTTC. Protein: CASRLGLAVPQETQYF.